These 9 T cell receptor beta chains were all obtained from the same sample, sequenced in a study of identifying expanded T cells in peripheral blood. Sequenced by immunoSEQ multiplex PCR; TCRdb stores in-frame clones only, minus some. Found here are tens of thousands of clones, approximately 90% of them singletons; the top ten hold around 2.8%. Specimen: blood. The receptors here all came from a person aged 18 to 70 in good health.

The rearrangement joins TRBV11-3 to TRBJ2-3, with D unresolved. In germline, CDR1 is SGHNT, CDR2 YENEEA. This CDR3 comprises 14 residues. Trimming took 8 bases from V and 0 from J, leaving 12 bases between them. The CDR3 DNA reads TGTGCCAGCTCCCGGGCTGGTAGCACAGATACGCAGTATTTT. This encodes CASSRAGSTDTQYF. Based on the CDR3 plus reference TRBV11-3 and TRBJ2-3, the full variable domain is EAGVVQSPRYKIIEKKQPVAFWCNPISGHNTLYWYLQNLGQGPELLIRYENEEAVDDSQLPKDRFSAERLKGVDSTLKIQPAELGDSAVYLCASSRAGSTDTQYFGPGTRLTVL.

The gene calls are TRBV21-1 and TRBJ2-7; the tabulated D call, TRBD2, remains unverified against the DNA. TRBV21-1 is annotated as a pseudogene. This CDR3 is built from 15 residues. This CDR3 is CASPRRREASYEQYF. CDR3 bases: TGTGCCAGCCCTAGGCGGCGGGAGGCCTCCTACGAGCAGTACTTC.

This clone was counted once. The chain recombines TRBV7-2 with TRBJ2-3; 12 nucleotides agree with TRBD2. Germline V lookup: CDR1 SGHTA, CDR2 FQGNSA. This CDR3 is 17 amino acids long. Unmatched junction bases numbered 13, after V lost 5 bases and J lost 7 bases. The CDR3 region has the DNA TGTGCCAGCAGCCCAACTAGCGGGGGGTCGGTCAGAAATACGCAGTATTTT. Amino acid sequence: CASSPTSGGSVRNTQYF.

The CDR3: CASSLAGDKSYEQYF. CDR3 nucleotides: TGTGCCAGCAGTTTAGCGGGAGATAAGAGTTACGAGCAGTACTTC. The V call is TRBV28, the J call TRBJ2-7, with TRBD2 identical over 7 bases. Germline CDR1 and CDR2: MDHEN and SYDVKM. V gave up 2 bases and J gave up 4 bases; unmatched junction bases: 8. CDR3 length equals 15 residues.

The chain carries TRBV7-2 and TRBJ2-3; 11 bases are a match to TRBD2. This CDR3 has 17 amino acids. V lost 5 bases, J lost 0 bases, and 7 bases stayed unmatched. Per the germline V gene, CDR1 is SGHTA and CDR2 is FQGNSA. The chain's CDR3 is CASSPMLAGGSTDTQYF. In DNA, the CDR3 is TGTGCCAGCAGCCCCATGCTAGCGGGAGGAAGCACAGATACGCAGTATTTT.

The V gene is TRBV2, the J gene TRBJ1-5; D unclear. CDR1 and CDR2 from the germline V gene are SNHLY and FYNNEI. The CDR3 contains 11 residues. V lost 11 bases to trimming and J lost 10 bases, with 15 bases between them. CDR3: CASSGEGPQHF. CDR3 DNA: TGTGCCTCCTCAGGTGAGGGACCCCAGCATTTT.

The chain recombines TRBV5-1 with TRBJ1-6; D not resolved. The CDR3 runs 16 residues. The V end was cut by 0 bases, the J end by 6 bases, with 13 bases between. From germline, CDR1 is SGHRS and CDR2 YFSETQ. CDR3 DNA sequence: TGCGCCAGCAGCTTGGGAAGGGAGGGAGGTAATTCACCCCTCCACTTT. Translation gives CASSLGREGGNSPLHF.

This clone is a singleton in its sample. This chain uses TRBV6-1 with TRBJ1-5; TRBD1 matches 9 bases. The CDR3 contains 15 residues. The V gene end was trimmed by 5 bases and the J gene end by 3 bases; junction bases not matched to a gene: 5. Germline lookup yields CDR1 MNHNS and CDR2 SASEGT. The CDR3 is CASSPDRGVNQPQHF. CDR3 DNA sequence: TGTGCCAGCAGTCCGGACAGGGGAGTCAATCAGCCCCAGCATTTT.

This clone was picked up one time. V is TRBV5-1 and J is TRBJ2-5, with 7 bases matching TRBD2. The CDR3 runs 14 residues. Trimming removed 0 bases from V and 4 bases from J; junction bases left unmatched: 3. In germline, CDR1 is SGHRS, CDR2 YFSETQ. Written as DNA, the CDR3 is TGCGCCAGCAGCTTGGCTGGGGAGGGAGAGACCCAGTACTTC. Its translation is CASSLAGEGETQYF.